This entry lists 14 T cell receptor beta chains sequenced from one sample in a study of blood T cell repertoires in COVID-19. Sequencing was performed with immunoSEQ multiplex PCR; in TCRdb, only in-frame clones are kept and a portion is missing. The sample holds 300,000 to 450,000 clones, approximately 87% seen once. Sequenced sample: peripheral blood. Receptors were obtained from a woman aged 55-69 years with COVID-19, enrolled during active disease.

This clone was detected only a few times. The rearrangement links TRBV27 to TRBJ1-5; D not resolved. V was cut by 5 bases and J by 2 bases, with 13 bases left in between. Germline V gene data show CDR1 as MNHEY and CDR2 as SMNVEV (reference sequence). The length of the CDR3 is 15 residues. The CDR3 region is CASSGHDKGNQPQHF. CDR3 DNA: TGTGCCAGCAGTGGCCACGACAAGGGCAATCAGCCCCAGCATTTT.

The chain joins TRBV4-2 to TRBJ2-3; 10 positions match TRBD1. From germline, CDR1 is LGHNA and CDR2 YNFKEQ. J gave up 4 bases and V 2 bases, and 6 bases lay outside the gene matches. This CDR3 spans 16 amino acids. This CDR3 reads CASSQKGTGVSDTQYF. CDR3 coding DNA: TGTGCCAGCAGCCAAAAAGGGACAGGGGTTTCAGATACGCAGTATTTT.

This chain connects TRBV5-4 to TRBJ2-2; 11 nucleotides line up with TRBD1. Per germline, CDR1 SGHNT and CDR2 YYREEE (reference sequence). This CDR3 region has 16 residues. The V gene end was trimmed by 4 bases and the J gene end by 4 bases; junction bases not matched to a gene: 6. DNA of the CDR3: TGTGCCAGCAGCCCTGGGACAGGGGGGCGCACCGGGGAGCTGTTTTTT. Translating gives CASSPGTGGRTGELFF.

The V and J genes are TRBV30 and TRBJ1-5; D perhaps matches TRBD1 (5 bases). In germline, CDR1 is GTSNPN, CDR2 SVGIG (reference sequence). The V gene lost 3 bases and the J gene lost 3 bases, with 9 bases spanning the gap. This CDR3 comprises 13 residues. The CDR3, as DNA: TGTGCCTGGAGCCGACAGTTCAATCAGCCCCAGCATTTT. Its protein product is CAWSRQFNQPQHF.

This clone was recorded once. The CDR3: CASAEETGNSPLHF. CDR3 nucleotides: TGTGCCAGCGCAGAAGAGACGGGGAATTCACCCCTCCACTTT. V usage is TRBV11-2 and J usage is TRBJ1-6; D gene uncertain. The CDR3 consists of 14 residues. The V gene's germline CDR1 is SGHAT and CDR2 FQNNGV. Trimming removed 8 bases at V and 7 bases at J, with 15 bases between.

The CDR3 is CASSPRTGEAFF. The CDR3 nucleotides read TGTGCCAGCAGTCCTCGGACAGGGGAAGCTTTCTTT. The chain joins TRBV27 to TRBJ1-1; 8 bases align to TRBD1. CDR3 length equals 12 residues. The germline V gene has CDR1 MNHEY and CDR2 SMNVEV (reference sequence). Germline trimming cut 5 bases from V and 8 bases from J; bases unmatched to any gene: 4.

Comments on this clone: The sample has other DNA sequences that encode this CDR3 too. This chain links TRBV7-9 with TRBJ1-2; a possible D gene is TRBD1 (6 bases). The CDR3 runs to 13 residues. V gave up 3 bases and J gave up 8 bases, with 13 bases separating them. Germline V gives CDR1 SEHNR, CDR2 FQNEAQ (reference sequence). CDR3 protein: CASSLAGADGYTF. CDR3 coding DNA: TGTGCCAGCAGCTTGGCAGGGGCCGACGGCTACACCTTC.

The J gene is TRBJ2-7, the V gene TRBV5-1; 7 bases match TRBD1. The junction had 6 bases not matched to a gene; V was cut back by 4 bases and J by 2 bases. CDR1 and CDR2 (germline): SGHRS, YFSETQ. CDR3 length: 14 amino acids. This CDR3 is CASSTGQATYEQYF. The CDR3 DNA follows: TGCGCCAGCAGCACAGGACAGGCCACCTACGAGCAGTACTTC.

The chain uses TRBV9 and TRBJ2-3; 8 bases agree with TRBD2. Germline CDR1 and CDR2: SGDLS and YYNGEE. CDR3 length equals 17 residues. Germline trimming cut 0 bases from V and 7 bases from J; bases unmatched to any gene: 13. The CDR3 DNA sequence: TGTGCCAGCAGCGTAGAATCGGGGGGGGCCCTCAGAAATACGCAGTATTTT. It translates to CASSVESGGALRNTQYF.

The chain employs TRBV18 and TRBJ1-1; D uncertain. The CDR3 is 14 amino acids. Trimming pared 2 bases from V and 4 bases from J, leaving 11 bases between. Germline values: CDR1 KGHSH, CDR2 LQKENI. CDR3 coding DNA: TGTGCCAGCTCACCAGGGGAGGTCCGCACTGAAGCTTTCTTT. Its protein is CASSPGEVRTEAFF.

This sequence joins TRBV3-1 (or the pseudogene TRBV3-2) and TRBJ2-5; possible D gene TRBD1, 6 bases. V was pared by 4 bases and J by 2 bases, with 23 bases between. This CDR3 has 18 residues. Germline V gene data show CDR1 as LGHDT and CDR2 as YNNKEL (reference sequence). The CDR3 is CASSPLGQFNPRQETQYF. CDR3 in DNA: TGTGCCAGCAGCCCCCTTGGACAGTTTAACCCTCGACAAGAGACCCAGTACTTC.

V gene TRBV28 combines with J gene TRBJ2-5, with D possibly TRBD2 on 5 matching bases. V lost 3 bases and J lost 2, with 10 bases in between. The length of the CDR3 is 14 residues. Looked up from germline, CDR1 is MDHEN and CDR2 is SYDVKM. This CDR3 is CASSLRVKQETQYF. CDR3 sequence (DNA): TGTGCCAGCAGTTTGAGGGTCAAACAAGAGACCCAGTACTTC.

The gene calls are TRBV5-1 and TRBJ2-1; 10 nucleotides line up with TRBD1. This CDR3 comprises 15 residues. The J segment lost 7 bases and the V segment lost 0 bases, leaving 4 bases of the junction unmatched. Germline CDR1 reads SGHRS; CDR2 reads YFSETQ. The CDR3 here is CASSLETGGFNEQFF. The CDR3 DNA is TGCGCCAGCAGCTTGGAGACAGGGGGCTTTAATGAGCAGTTCTTC.

V gene TRBV18 combines with J gene TRBJ1-2; TRBD1 matches at 9 bases. The CDR3 runs 14 residues. J lost 7 bases, V lost 2 bases, and 5 bases had no gene match. Germline values: CDR1 KGHSH, CDR2 LQKENI. This chain's CDR3 is CASSPRQGEVGYTF. The CDR3 nucleotides are TGTGCCAGCTCACCAAGACAGGGGGAGGTTGGCTACACCTTC. The full variable domain, with the rest looked up from reference TRBV18 and TRBJ1-2, is NAGVMQNPRHLVRRRGQEARLRCSPMKGHSHVYWYRQLPEEGLKFMVYLQKENIIDESGMPKERFSAEFPKEGPSILRIQQVVRGDSAAYFCASSPRQGEVGYTFGSGTRLTVV.